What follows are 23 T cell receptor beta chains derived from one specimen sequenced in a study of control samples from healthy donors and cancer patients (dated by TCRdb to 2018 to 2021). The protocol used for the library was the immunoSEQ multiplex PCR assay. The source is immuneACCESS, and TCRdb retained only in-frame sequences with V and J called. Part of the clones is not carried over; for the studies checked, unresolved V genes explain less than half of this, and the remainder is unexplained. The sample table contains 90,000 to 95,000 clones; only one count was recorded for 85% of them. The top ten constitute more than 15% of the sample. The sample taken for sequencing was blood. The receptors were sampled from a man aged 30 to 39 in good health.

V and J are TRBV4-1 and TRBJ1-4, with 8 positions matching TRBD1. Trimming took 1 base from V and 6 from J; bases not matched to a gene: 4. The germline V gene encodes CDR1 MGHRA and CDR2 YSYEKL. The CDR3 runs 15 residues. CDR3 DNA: TGCGCCAGCAGCCAAGCGGACAGGGTAGATGAAAAACTGTTTTTT. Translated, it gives CASSQADRVDEKLFF.

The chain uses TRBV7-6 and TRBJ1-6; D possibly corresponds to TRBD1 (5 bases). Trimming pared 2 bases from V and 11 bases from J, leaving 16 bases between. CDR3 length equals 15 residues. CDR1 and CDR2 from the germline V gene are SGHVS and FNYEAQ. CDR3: CASSLSVQGVTPLHF. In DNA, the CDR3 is TGTGCCAGCAGCTTATCGGTCCAGGGTGTGACACCCCTCCACTTT.

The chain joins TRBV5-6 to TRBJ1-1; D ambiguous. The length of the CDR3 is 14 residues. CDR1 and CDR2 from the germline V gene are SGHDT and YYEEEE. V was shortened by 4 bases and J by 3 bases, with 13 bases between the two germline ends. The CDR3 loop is CASSPLSGYTEAFF. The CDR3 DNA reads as TGTGCCAGCAGCCCGCTTTCGGGGTACACTGAAGCTTTCTTT.

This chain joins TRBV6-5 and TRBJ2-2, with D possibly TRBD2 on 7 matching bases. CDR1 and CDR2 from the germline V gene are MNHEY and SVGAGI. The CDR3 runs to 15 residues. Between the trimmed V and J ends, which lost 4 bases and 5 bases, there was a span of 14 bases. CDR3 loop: CASSSGGRRTGELFF. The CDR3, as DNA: TGTGCCAGCAGTTCCGGGGGGCGCCGGACCGGGGAGCTGTTTTTT.

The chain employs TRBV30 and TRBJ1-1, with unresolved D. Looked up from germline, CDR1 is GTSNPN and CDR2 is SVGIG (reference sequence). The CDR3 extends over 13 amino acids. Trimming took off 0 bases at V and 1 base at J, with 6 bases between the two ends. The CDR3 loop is CAWSVAENTEAFF. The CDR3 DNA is TGTGCCTGGAGTGTAGCAGAGAACACTGAAGCTTTCTTT.

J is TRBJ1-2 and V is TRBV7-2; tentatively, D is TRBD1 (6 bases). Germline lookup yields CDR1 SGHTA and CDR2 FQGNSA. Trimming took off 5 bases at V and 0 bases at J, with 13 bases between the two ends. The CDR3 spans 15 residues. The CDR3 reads CASSLAGQTNYGYTF. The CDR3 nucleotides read TGTGCCAGCAGCCTGGCCGGACAGACTAACTATGGCTACACCTTC.

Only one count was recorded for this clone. In DNA, the CDR3 is TGTGCCAGCAGCGTAGGAGAATCGGGGGATGGAAACACCATATATTTT. Residues: CASSVGESGDGNTIYF. The chain uses TRBV9 and TRBJ1-3; D is perhaps TRBD1 (5 bases). This CDR3 region has 16 residues. The ends were cut back, 0 bases at V and 3 bases at J, with 13 bases in the middle. The germline V gene encodes CDR1 SGDLS and CDR2 YYNGEE.

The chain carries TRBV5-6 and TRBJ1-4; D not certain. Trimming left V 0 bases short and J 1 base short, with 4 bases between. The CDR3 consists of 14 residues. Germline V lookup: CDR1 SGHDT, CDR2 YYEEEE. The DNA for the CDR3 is TGTGCCAGCAGCTTGGTAGGAACTAATGAAAAACTGTTTTTT. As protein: CASSLVGTNEKLFF.

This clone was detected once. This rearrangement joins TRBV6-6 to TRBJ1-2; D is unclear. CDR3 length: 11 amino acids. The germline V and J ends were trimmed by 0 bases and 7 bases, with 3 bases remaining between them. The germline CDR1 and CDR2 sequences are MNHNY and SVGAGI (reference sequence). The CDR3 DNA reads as TGTGCCAGCAGTTACTCGAGTGGCTACACCTTC. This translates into CASSYSSGYTF.

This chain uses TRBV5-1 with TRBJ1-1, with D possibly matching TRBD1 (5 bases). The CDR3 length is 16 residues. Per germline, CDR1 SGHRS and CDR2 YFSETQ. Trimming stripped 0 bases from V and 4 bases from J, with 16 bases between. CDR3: CASSLAVGDLGTEAFF. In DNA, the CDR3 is TGCGCCAGCAGCTTGGCCGTCGGGGACTTGGGCACTGAAGCTTTCTTT.

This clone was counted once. This CDR3 reads CASSPHTDTQYF. The CDR3 region has the DNA TGTGCCAGCAGCCCCCACACAGATACGCAGTATTTT. This chain links TRBV3-1 (or the pseudogene TRBV3-2) with TRBJ2-3; D gene uncertain. This CDR3 region has 12 residues. The V gene's germline CDR1 is LGHDT and CDR2 YNNKEL (reference sequence). V lost 4 bases and J lost 2, with 4 bases in between.

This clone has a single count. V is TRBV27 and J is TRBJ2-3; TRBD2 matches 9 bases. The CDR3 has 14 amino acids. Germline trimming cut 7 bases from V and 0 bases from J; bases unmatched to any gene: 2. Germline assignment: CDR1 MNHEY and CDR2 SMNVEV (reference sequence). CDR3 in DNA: TGTGCCAGCACCCTAGCGGGAAGCACAGATACGCAGTATTTT. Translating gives CASTLAGSTDTQYF.

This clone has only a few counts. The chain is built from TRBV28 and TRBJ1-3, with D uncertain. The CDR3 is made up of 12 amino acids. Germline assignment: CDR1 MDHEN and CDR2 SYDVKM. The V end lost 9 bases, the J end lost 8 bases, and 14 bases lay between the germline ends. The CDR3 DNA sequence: TGTGCCAGTAACAAAAACAGCGACACCATATATTTT. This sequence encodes CASNKNSDTIYF.

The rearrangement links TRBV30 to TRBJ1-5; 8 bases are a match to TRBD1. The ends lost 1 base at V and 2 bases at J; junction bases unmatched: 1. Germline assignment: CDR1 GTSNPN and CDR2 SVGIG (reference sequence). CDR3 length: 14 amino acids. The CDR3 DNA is TGTGCCTGGAGTGCAGGGGGCGGCAATCAGCCCCAGCATTTT. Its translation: CAWSAGGGNQPQHF.

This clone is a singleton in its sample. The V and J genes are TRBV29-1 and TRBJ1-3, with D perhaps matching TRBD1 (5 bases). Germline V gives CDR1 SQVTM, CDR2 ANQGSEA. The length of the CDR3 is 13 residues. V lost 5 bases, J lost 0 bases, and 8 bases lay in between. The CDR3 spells CSVQRGSGNTIYF. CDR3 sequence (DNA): TGCAGCGTTCAGAGGGGCTCTGGAAACACCATATATTTT.

The CDR3 loop is CASTLGTSGNEKLFF. The CDR3 nucleotides read TGTGCCAGCACCCTCGGGACCTCGGGGAATGAAAAACTGTTTTTT. The rearrangement joins TRBV9 to TRBJ1-4; possible D gene TRBD1, 5 bases. The CDR3 has 15 residues. Germline values: CDR1 SGDLS, CDR2 YYNGEE. V shed 6 bases and J shed 5 bases, with 17 bases lying between them.

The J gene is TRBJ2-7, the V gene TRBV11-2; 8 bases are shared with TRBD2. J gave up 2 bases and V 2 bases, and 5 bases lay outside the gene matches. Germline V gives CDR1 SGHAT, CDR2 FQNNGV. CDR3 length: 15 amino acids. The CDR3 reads CASSLPGGRTYEQYF. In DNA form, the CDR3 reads TGTGCCAGCAGCTTACCGGGGGGGAGGACCTACGAGCAGTACTTC.

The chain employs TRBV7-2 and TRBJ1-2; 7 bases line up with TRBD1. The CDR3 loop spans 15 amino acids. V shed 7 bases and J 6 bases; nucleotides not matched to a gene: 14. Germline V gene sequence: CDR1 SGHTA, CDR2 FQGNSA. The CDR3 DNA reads TGTGCCAGCACTCCCCCGACAGGGTACGGGAATGGCTACACCTTC. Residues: CASTPPTGYGNGYTF.

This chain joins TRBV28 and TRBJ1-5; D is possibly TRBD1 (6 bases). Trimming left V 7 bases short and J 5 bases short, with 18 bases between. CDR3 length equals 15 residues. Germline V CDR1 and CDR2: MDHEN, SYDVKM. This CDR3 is CASKIGQFADQPQHF. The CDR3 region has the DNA TGTGCCAGCAAAATCGGACAGTTTGCTGATCAGCCCCAGCATTTT.

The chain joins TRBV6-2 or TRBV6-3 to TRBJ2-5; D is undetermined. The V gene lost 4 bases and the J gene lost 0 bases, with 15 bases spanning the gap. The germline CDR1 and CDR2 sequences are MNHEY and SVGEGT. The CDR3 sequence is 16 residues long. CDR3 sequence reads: CASSWVVSEYQETQYF. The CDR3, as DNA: TGTGCCAGCAGTTGGGTGGTGTCGGAGTACCAAGAGACCCAGTACTTC.

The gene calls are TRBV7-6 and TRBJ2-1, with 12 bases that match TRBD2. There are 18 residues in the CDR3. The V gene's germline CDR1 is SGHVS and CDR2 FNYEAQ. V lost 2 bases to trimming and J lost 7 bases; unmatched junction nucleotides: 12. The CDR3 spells CASSLLRASGGAGNEQFF. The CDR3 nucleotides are TGTGCCAGCAGCTTACTTAGGGCTAGCGGGGGGGCAGGTAATGAGCAGTTCTTC. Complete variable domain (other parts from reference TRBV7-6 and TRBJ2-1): GAGVSQSPRYKVTKRGQDVALRCDPISGHVSLYWYRQALGQGPEFLTYFNYEAQQDKSGLPNDRFSAERPEGSISTLTIQRTEQRDSAMYRCASSLLRASGGAGNEQFFGPGTRLTVL.

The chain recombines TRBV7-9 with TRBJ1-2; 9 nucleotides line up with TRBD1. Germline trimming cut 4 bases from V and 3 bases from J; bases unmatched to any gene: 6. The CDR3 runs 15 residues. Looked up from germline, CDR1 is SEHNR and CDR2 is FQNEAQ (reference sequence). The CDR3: CASSWDRAGDYGYTF. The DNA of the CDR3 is TGTGCCAGCAGCTGGGACAGGGCGGGCGACTATGGCTACACCTTC. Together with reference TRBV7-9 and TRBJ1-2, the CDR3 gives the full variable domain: DTGVSQNPRHKITKRGQNVTFRCDPISEHNRLYWYRQTLGQGPEFLTYFQNEAQLEKSRLLSDRFSAERPKGSFSTLEIQRTEQGDSAMYLCASSWDRAGDYGYTFGSGTRLTVV.

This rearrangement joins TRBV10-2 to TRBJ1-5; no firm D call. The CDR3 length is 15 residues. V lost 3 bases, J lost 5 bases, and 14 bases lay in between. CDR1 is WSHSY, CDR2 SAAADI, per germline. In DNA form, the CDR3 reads TGCGCCAGCAGTGACGGTTCGATCGGTTATCAGCCCCAGCATTTT. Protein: CASSDGSIGYQPQHF.